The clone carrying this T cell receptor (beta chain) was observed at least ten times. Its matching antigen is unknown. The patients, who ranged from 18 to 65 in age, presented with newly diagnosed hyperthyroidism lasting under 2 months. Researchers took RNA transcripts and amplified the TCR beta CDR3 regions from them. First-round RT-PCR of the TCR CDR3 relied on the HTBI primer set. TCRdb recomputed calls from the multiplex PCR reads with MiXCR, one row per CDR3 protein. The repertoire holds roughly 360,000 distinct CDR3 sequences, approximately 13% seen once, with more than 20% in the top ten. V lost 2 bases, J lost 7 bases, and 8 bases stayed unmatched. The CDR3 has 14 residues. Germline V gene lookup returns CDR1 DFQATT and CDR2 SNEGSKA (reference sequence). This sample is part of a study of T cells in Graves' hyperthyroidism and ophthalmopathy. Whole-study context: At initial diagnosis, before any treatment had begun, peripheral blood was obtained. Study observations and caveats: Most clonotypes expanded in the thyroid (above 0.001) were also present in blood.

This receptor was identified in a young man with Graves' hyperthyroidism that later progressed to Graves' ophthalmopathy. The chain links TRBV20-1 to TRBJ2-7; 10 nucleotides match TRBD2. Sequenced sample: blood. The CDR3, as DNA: TGCAGTGCTAGACATAGCGGGGGGACTGGGGAGCAGTACTTC. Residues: CSARHSGGTGEQYF.